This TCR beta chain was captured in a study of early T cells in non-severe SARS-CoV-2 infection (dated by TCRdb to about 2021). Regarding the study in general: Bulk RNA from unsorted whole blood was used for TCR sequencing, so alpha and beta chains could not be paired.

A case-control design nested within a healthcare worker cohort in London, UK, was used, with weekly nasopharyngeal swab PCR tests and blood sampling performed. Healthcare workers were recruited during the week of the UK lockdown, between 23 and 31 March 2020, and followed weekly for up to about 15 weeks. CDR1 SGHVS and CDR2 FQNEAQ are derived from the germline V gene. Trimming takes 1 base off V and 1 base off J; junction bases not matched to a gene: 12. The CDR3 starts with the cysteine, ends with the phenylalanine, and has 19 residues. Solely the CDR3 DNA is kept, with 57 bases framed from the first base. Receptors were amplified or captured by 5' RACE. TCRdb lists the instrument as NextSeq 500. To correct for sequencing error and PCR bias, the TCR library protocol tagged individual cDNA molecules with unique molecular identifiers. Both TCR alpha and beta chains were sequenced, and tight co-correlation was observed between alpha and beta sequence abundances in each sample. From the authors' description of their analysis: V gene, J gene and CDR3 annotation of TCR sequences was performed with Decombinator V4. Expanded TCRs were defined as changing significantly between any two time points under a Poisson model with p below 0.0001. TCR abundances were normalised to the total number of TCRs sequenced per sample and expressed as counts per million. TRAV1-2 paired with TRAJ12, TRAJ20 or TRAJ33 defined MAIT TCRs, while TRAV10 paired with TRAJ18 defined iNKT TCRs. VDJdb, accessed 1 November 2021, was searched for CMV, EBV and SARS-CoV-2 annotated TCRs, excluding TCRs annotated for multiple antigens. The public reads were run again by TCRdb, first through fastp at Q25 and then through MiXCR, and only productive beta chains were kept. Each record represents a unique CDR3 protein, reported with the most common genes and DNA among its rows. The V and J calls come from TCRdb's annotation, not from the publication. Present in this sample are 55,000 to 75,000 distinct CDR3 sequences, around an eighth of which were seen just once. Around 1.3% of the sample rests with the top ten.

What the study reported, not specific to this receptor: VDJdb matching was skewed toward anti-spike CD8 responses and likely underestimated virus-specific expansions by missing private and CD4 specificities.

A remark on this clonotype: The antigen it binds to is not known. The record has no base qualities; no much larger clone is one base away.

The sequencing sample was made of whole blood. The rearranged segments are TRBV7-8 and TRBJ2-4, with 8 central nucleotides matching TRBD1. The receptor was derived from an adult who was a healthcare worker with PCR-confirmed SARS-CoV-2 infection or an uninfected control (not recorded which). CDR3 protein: CASSLGWDRQFRAKNIQYF. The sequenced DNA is TGTGCCAGCAGCTTAGGTTGGGACAGGCAATTTAGGGCCAAAAACATTCAGTACTTC.